The 22 T cell receptor beta chains below all came from one sample that was sequenced in a study of technical replicates of blood from a handful of donors. Here immunoSEQ multiplex PCR was the method, and the copy in TCRdb shows in-frame clones only, minus some. The sample has about 56,000 clones, just over 90% seen once. Material for sequencing was PBMCs. Receptor source: a human donor in good health. Some clones in this sample may be carry-over from other donors' samples.

As for this clone: The sample contains more than one DNA sequence encoding this CDR3. The rearrangement links TRBV9 to TRBJ2-2, with TRBD1 matching 8 bases. The CDR3 totals 15 residues. Unmatched junction bases numbered 3, after V lost 4 bases and J lost 1 base. The V gene's germline CDR1 is SGDLS and CDR2 YYNGEE. The CDR3 protein is CASSPGTGNTGELFF. In DNA form, the CDR3 reads TGTGCCAGCAGCCCAGGGACAGGGAACACCGGGGAGCTGTTTTTT. Looking up the rest from reference TRBV9 and TRBJ2-2 gives the full variable domain: DSGVTQTPKHLITATGQRVTLRCSPRSGDLSVYWYQQSLDQGLQFLIQYYNGEERAKGNILERFSAQQFPDLHSELNLSSLELGDSALYFCASSPGTGNTGELFFGEGSRLTVL.

The gene calls are TRBV5-1 and TRBJ1-2; D may be TRBD1 (5 bases). Looked up from germline, CDR1 is SGHRS and CDR2 is YFSETQ. The CDR3 is 13 amino acids. Trimming removed 9 bases at V and 6 bases at J, with 18 bases between. CDR3 loop: CATKGAGMDGYTF. The CDR3 DNA reads as TGCGCCACCAAAGGGGCAGGGATGGATGGCTACACCTTC.

J is TRBJ2-1 and V is TRBV6-4, with 11 bases identical to TRBD2. Germline V CDR1 and CDR2: MRHNA, SNTAGT. The CDR3 loop spans 13 amino acids. Trimming took 2 bases from V and 9 from J; bases not matched to a gene: 0. The CDR3 nucleotides are TGTGCCAGCAGTGACGGGACTAGCGGTGAGCAGTTCTTC. It specifies CASSDGTSGEQFF.

This chain uses TRBV10-1 with TRBJ2-4; 9 nucleotides agree with TRBD1. V was pared by 8 bases and J by 6 bases, with 23 bases of the junction left unmatched. Germline CDR1 WNHNN, CDR2 SYGVQD (reference sequence). This CDR3 region has 19 residues. CDR3 bases: TGCGCCAGCTACCGACGGGACAGGGAAACGGTTGGACGGAGAAACATTCAGTACTTC. Translation: CASYRRDRETVGRRNIQYF.

This rearrangement joins TRBV5-8 to TRBJ1-1; unclear D gene. The germline gives CDR1 SGHTS, CDR2 YDEGEE. V shed 2 bases and J shed 0 bases, with 5 bases lying between them. The CDR3 has 13 amino acids. CDR3 residues: CASSFTVNTEAFF. The DNA for the CDR3 is TGTGCCAGCAGCTTTACGGTGAACACTGAAGCTTTCTTT.

The CDR3 protein is CASSFGVAGAQTDTQYF. CDR3 nucleotides: TGTGCCAGCAGCTTTGGCGTTGCGGGGGCGCAGACAGATACGCAGTATTTT. V usage is TRBV11-3 and J usage is TRBJ2-3; maybe TRBD2 (7 bases). Germline-derived CDR1 and CDR2 are SGHNT and YENEEA. Trimming shortened V by 3 bases and J by 3 bases, and 19 bases separated the two germline ends. The CDR3 covers 17 residues.

This clone was detected only once. The V and J genes are TRBV7-8 and TRBJ2-7; D is unclear. Germline loops: CDR1 SGHVS, CDR2 FQNEAQ. Between the trimmed V and J ends, which lost 3 bases and 5 bases, there was a span of 20 bases. The CDR3 consists of 16 residues. The CDR3 bases are TGTGCCAGCAGCTTCAATCCGGGTCCCCTGGAGAACGAGCAGTACTTC. Translated: CASSFNPGPLENEQYF.

Remarks on this clone: The junction and the germline gene differ at one end; a read error may be behind it. The chain recombines TRBV7-2 with TRBJ2-3; the match to TRBD1 covers 8 bases. Germline V CDR1 and CDR2: SGHTA, FQGNSA. This CDR3 spans 18 amino acids. CDR3 sequence reads: CASSLGIRWGLGTGTQYF. In DNA, the CDR3 is TGTGCCAGCAGCTTAGGTATAAGGTGGGGACTGGGGACAGGTACGCAGTATTTT.

Written as DNA, the CDR3 is TGTGCCAGCTCACCGATGACTAGCGGGGGGGGAGAGACCCAGTACTTC. Translated: CASSPMTSGGGETQYF. This rearrangement joins TRBV18 to TRBJ2-5; 14 bases are shared with TRBD2. Germline V gene sequence: CDR1 KGHSH, CDR2 LQKENI. The CDR3 is 16 residues long. The V and J ends lost 3 bases and 4 bases, in that order; junction bases with no gene match: 4.

This clone was detected once. This sample also contains other DNA sequences that code for the same CDR3. This rearrangement joins TRBV7-2 to TRBJ2-7; D is uncertain. The V gene's germline CDR1 is SGHTA and CDR2 FQGNSA. The CDR3 runs 13 residues. The germline V and J ends were trimmed by 5 bases and 0 bases, with 8 bases remaining between them. The CDR3: CASSLDSSYEQYF. As DNA, the CDR3 is TGTGCCAGCAGCCTCGATAGCTCCTACGAGCAGTACTTC.

The gene calls are TRBV6-6 and TRBJ1-1; 9 nucleotides line up with TRBD1. With V trimmed by 9 bases and J by 1 base, 12 bases remained unmatched. Germline CDR1 and CDR2: MNHNY and SVGAGI (reference sequence). The length of the CDR3 is 16 residues. The CDR3 DNA reads TGTGCCAGTCAAAAACAGGGGGCGGATCCGAACACTGAAGCTTTCTTT. This codes for CASQKQGADPNTEAFF.

The V and J genes are TRBV19 and TRBJ1-1; no definite D call. The germline V gene encodes CDR1 LNHDA and CDR2 SQIVND (reference sequence). V was cut by 10 bases and J by 0 bases, with 12 bases left in between. CDR3 length: 13 amino acids. The CDR3 loop is CATAGIMNTEAFF. CDR3 nucleotides: TGTGCCACTGCGGGAATCATGAACACTGAAGCTTTCTTT.

This sequence joins TRBV5-1 and TRBJ1-1; 7 bases map to TRBD1. J was trimmed by 1 base and V by 0 bases; bases with no gene match: 3. CDR1 is SGHRS and CDR2 is YFSETQ in the germline V gene. The CDR3 extends over 15 amino acids. In nucleotides, the CDR3 is TGCGCCAGCAGCTTGGAAGGGGGCGGGAACACTGAAGCTTTCTTT. This gives the protein CASSLEGGGNTEAFF. The full variable domain, in which reference TRBV5-1 and TRBJ1-1 provide the parts outside the CDR3, is KAGVTQTPRYLIKTRGQQVTLSCSPISGHRSVSWYQQTPGQGLQFLFEYFSETQRNKGNFPGRFSGRQFSNSRSEMNVSTLELGDSALYLCASSLEGGGNTEAFFGQGTRLTVV.

The chain employs TRBV4-3 and TRBJ2-7; TRBD1 is a possible D gene (6 bases). V lost 0 bases to trimming and J lost 4 bases, with 16 bases between them. The germline gives CDR1 LGHNA, CDR2 YSLEER. This CDR3 is 16 amino acids long. CDR3: CASSQDHSGTNYEQYF. The CDR3 region has the DNA TGCGCCAGCAGCCAAGACCACTCCGGGACAAATTACGAGCAGTACTTC.

The V and J genes are TRBV5-8 and TRBJ2-1, with D unclear. Trimming stripped 1 base from V and 9 bases from J, with 11 bases between. Germline CDR1 is SGHTS and CDR2 is YDEGEE. The CDR3 is 13 amino acids. The CDR3 reads CASSLMRIGEQFF. CDR3 coding DNA: TGTGCCAGCAGCTTGATGAGAATTGGTGAGCAGTTCTTC.

The chain combines TRBV4-2 with TRBJ2-7, with TRBD1 matching 8 bases. J lost 2 bases, V lost 3 bases, and 6 bases had no gene match. The CDR3 spans 15 residues. Germline assignment: CDR1 LGHNA and CDR2 YNFKEQ. The chain's CDR3 is CASSHRQGLAYEQYF. The CDR3 DNA reads as TGTGCCAGCAGCCACAGACAGGGGCTAGCCTACGAGCAGTACTTC.

J is TRBJ2-5 and V is TRBV5-4; D is possibly TRBD1 (6 bases). This CDR3 has 14 amino acids. V was pared by 4 bases and J by 9 bases, with 19 bases between. CDR1 and CDR2 (germline): SGHNT, YYREEE (reference sequence). CDR3 in DNA: TGTGCCAGCAGCACTCTCGCACAGGGCCAGGCCCAGTACTTC. It codes for CASSTLAQGQAQYF.

The chain has TRBV7-9 and TRBJ2-2, with TRBD2 as a possible D gene (6 bases). CDR3 length: 15 amino acids. From germline, CDR1 is SEHNR and CDR2 FQNEAQ (reference sequence). Trimming left V 3 bases short and J 7 bases short, with 15 bases between. This CDR3 is CASSLLRDFHGELFF. For the CDR3, the DNA is TGTGCCAGCAGCTTGCTTCGGGACTTTCACGGGGAGCTGTTTTTT.

V is TRBV4-1 and J is TRBJ2-2, with unresolved D. The CDR3 has 13 amino acids. CDR1 MGHRA and CDR2 YSYEKL come from the germline V gene. Trimming removed 5 bases at V and 3 bases at J, with 7 bases between. The CDR3 DNA follows: TGCGCCAGCAGCTCCCGTGACACCGGGGAGCTGTTTTTT. It codes for CASSSRDTGELFF.

The V call is TRBV7-9, the J call TRBJ1-2; D is undetermined. V lost 4 bases to trimming and J lost 7 bases, with 16 bases between them. This CDR3 comprises 14 residues. CDR1 is SEHNR, CDR2 FQNEAQ, per germline (reference sequence). The CDR3 is CASSSPLLLIGYTF. The DNA of the CDR3 is TGTGCCAGCAGCTCCCCGCTATTACTGATTGGCTACACCTTC.

The CDR3 reads CASSHGTGSEYSPLHF. CDR3 DNA: TGCGCCAGCAGCCACGGGACAGGGTCCGAATATTCACCCCTCCACTTT. The chain employs TRBV5-1 and TRBJ1-6, with 9 nucleotides matching TRBD1. Germline lookup yields CDR1 SGHRS and CDR2 YFSETQ. The CDR3 extends over 16 amino acids. The ends lost 4 bases at V and 8 bases at J; junction bases unmatched: 10.

The gene calls are TRBV4-3 and TRBJ2-4; D possibly corresponds to TRBD1 (5 bases). Germline assignment: CDR1 LGHNA and CDR2 YSLEER. CDR3 length equals 16 residues. V dropped 3 bases and J dropped 0 bases, with 12 bases sitting between them. DNA for the CDR3: TGCGCCAGCAGCCAGAAGGGGAAACTAGCCAAAAACATTCAGTACTTC. Its protein is CASSQKGKLAKNIQYF.